A single sample gave rise to the 21 T cell receptor beta chains below, sequenced in a study of blood T cell repertoires in COVID-19. Repertoires were generated with immunoSEQ multiplex PCR, while TCRdb's copy carries only in-frame clones and drops some. The table includes more than 100,000 clones, 78% detected once. The sequenced material came from peripheral blood. These receptors were taken from a man aged 70 or older with acute or convalescent COVID-19.

This clone was seen once. The chain links TRBV2 to TRBJ1-1; possible D gene TRBD1, 5 bases. This CDR3 spans 13 amino acids. V lost 6 bases and J 0 bases, leaving 8 bases between the germline ends. In germline, CDR1 is SNHLY, CDR2 FYNNEI. The DNA for the CDR3 is TGTGCCAGCAGGACGGGGGTGAACACTGAAGCTTTCTTT. This gives the protein CASRTGVNTEAFF.

The V gene is TRBV7-2, the J gene TRBJ2-3; 8 nucleotides match TRBD2. Germline-derived CDR1 and CDR2 are SGHTA and FQGNSA. The V and J ends lost 2 bases and 6 bases, in that order; junction bases with no gene match: 4. CDR3 size: 14 residues. The CDR3 reads CASSLNGGGDTQYF. CDR3 coding DNA: TGTGCCAGCAGCTTAAACGGGGGGGGTGATACGCAGTATTTT.

V and J are TRBV19 and TRBJ1-1; 8 bases are shared with TRBD1. The germline V gene encodes CDR1 LNHDA and CDR2 SQIVND (reference sequence). The trim removed 0 bases at V and 4 bases at J, leaving 7 bases unmatched. This CDR3 is 16 amino acids long. As DNA, the CDR3 is TGTGCCAGTAGTATAGATCCCAGGGGGCAAGGCACTGAAGCTTTCTTT. Residues: CASSIDPRGQGTEAFF.

The chain carries TRBV15 and TRBJ1-1, with a possible D match to TRBD1 (5 bases). This CDR3 region has 18 residues. Germline assignment: CDR1 LNHNV and CDR2 YYDKDF (reference sequence). V was trimmed by 3 bases and J by 3 bases, leaving 23 bases between them. In nucleotides, the CDR3 is TGTGCCACCAGCAGGGGGGGTGGGGTGCCGTTCGTGGACACTGAAGCTTTCTTT. Translation gives CATSRGGGVPFVDTEAFF. Combining the CDR3 with reference TRBV15 and TRBJ1-1 gives the whole variable domain DAMVIQNPRYQVTQFGKPVTLSCSQTLNHNVMYWYQQKSSQAPKLLFHYYDKDFNNEADTPDNFQSRRPNTSFCFLDIRSPGLGDTAMYLCATSRGGGVPFVDTEAFFGQGTRLTVV.

The chain couples TRBV3-1 (or the pseudogene TRBV3-2) to TRBJ2-6, with D perhaps TRBD1 (5 bases). Germline CDR1 and CDR2: LGHDT and YNNKEL (reference sequence). The CDR3 is made up of 18 amino acids. Deletions cut 1 base from V and 0 bases from J, with 13 bases between. The CDR3 reads CASSQGDRSYSGANVLTF. The CDR3 nucleotides are TGTGCCAGCAGCCAAGGTGACAGATCCTACTCTGGGGCCAACGTCCTGACTTTC.

This clone has a single count. The chain recombines TRBV28 with TRBJ2-5; maybe TRBD1 (7 bases). Germline values: CDR1 MDHEN, CDR2 SYDVKM. This CDR3 is built from 15 residues. V lost 3 bases and J lost 4, with 15 bases in between. The CDR3 is CASSLLGQGGETQYF. In DNA, the CDR3 is TGTGCCAGCAGTTTGCTGGGCCAGGGGGGAGAGACCCAGTACTTC.

The chain joins TRBV7-9 to TRBJ2-7; D unresolved. V was pared by 5 bases and J by 3 bases, with 8 bases between. This CDR3 region has 12 residues. Germline CDR1 reads SEHNR; CDR2 reads FQNEAQ (reference sequence). Here the CDR3 DNA reads TGTGCCAGCAGCGCCGCCTACTACGAGCAGTACTTC. It codes for CASSAAYYEQYF.

The chain combines TRBV30 with TRBJ2-1; 8 bases align to TRBD1. The CDR3 consists of 14 residues. V was pared by 4 bases and J by 8 bases, with 10 bases of the junction left unmatched. Germline V gene lookup returns CDR1 GTSNPN and CDR2 SVGIG (reference sequence). The CDR3 DNA is TGTGCCTGGATTCCCCGGACAGGGTTTTATGAGCAGTTCTTC. Its translation: CAWIPRTGFYEQFF.

The chain links TRBV3-1 (or the pseudogene TRBV3-2) to TRBJ2-1; 10 nucleotides agree with TRBD2. V lost 6 bases, J lost 5 bases, and 4 bases stayed unmatched. Germline CDR1 and CDR2: LGHDT and YNNKEL (reference sequence). The CDR3 sequence is 14 residues long. For the CDR3, the DNA is TGTGCCAGCAGTTCACTAGCGGGGAACAATGAGCAGTTCTTC. Protein sequence: CASSSLAGNNEQFF.

The CDR3: CASSYGFGGAGQQYF. The CDR3 DNA reads as TGTGCCAGCAGTTACGGGTTCGGGGGGGCCGGTCAGCAGTACTTC. The rearrangement links TRBV6-5 to TRBJ2-7; 8 bases match TRBD2. Germline CDR1 is MNHEY and CDR2 is SVGAGI. V dropped 2 bases and J dropped 8; count of bases not matched to a gene: 11. CDR3 length: 15 residues.

The V gene is TRBV5-4, the J gene TRBJ2-1, with TRBD1 matching over 8 bases. The CDR3 is made up of 15 amino acids. V was clipped by 4 bases and J by 0 bases; unmatched bases: 3. CDR1 and CDR2 (germline): SGHNT, YYREEE (reference sequence). CDR3 sequence: CASSRDRSSYNEQFF. Written as DNA, the CDR3 is TGTGCCAGCAGCAGGGACAGGAGCTCCTACAATGAGCAGTTCTTC.

The chain carries TRBV4-2 and TRBJ1-5; possibly TRBD1 for D (6 bases). V lost 0 bases and J 5 bases, leaving 14 bases between the germline ends. Germline assignment: CDR1 LGHNA and CDR2 YNFKEQ. This CDR3 is 16 amino acids long. The DNA for the CDR3 is TGTGCCAGCAGCCAAGATACAGGGAGGGTAGATCAGCCCCAGCATTTT. Translated: CASSQDTGRVDQPQHF.

The chain uses TRBV5-6 and TRBJ2-7; 7 bases fit TRBD2. Germline assignment: CDR1 SGHDT and CDR2 YYEEEE. CDR3 size: 13 residues. The junction had 5 bases not matched to a gene; V was cut back by 4 bases and J by 4 bases. CDR3 residues: CASSGLVGYEQYF. The CDR3 DNA follows: TGTGCCAGCAGCGGACTAGTTGGATACGAGCAGTACTTC.

This clone was observed a handful of times. The chain carries TRBV7-8 and TRBJ2-1; TRBD2 agrees at 14 bases. The CDR3 extends over 16 amino acids. Trimming at V came to 2 bases and at J to 13 bases, leaving 10 bases not matched to a gene. Germline CDR1 reads SGHVS; CDR2 reads FQNEAQ. CDR3 in amino acids: CASSLPRTSGGINQFF. CDR3 sequence (DNA): TGTGCCAGCAGCTTACCCCGGACTAGCGGGGGGATTAATCAGTTCTTC.

The V and J genes are TRBV7-2 and TRBJ1-4; TRBD1 matches 11 bases. Germline CDR1 SGHTA, CDR2 FQGNSA. V lost 5 bases and J lost 7; bases outside the gene matches: 12. CDR3 length equals 17 residues. CDR3 region: CASSPTRTGGFSEKLFF. Written as DNA, the CDR3 is TGTGCCAGCAGCCCCACGCGGACAGGGGGCTTTAGTGAAAAACTGTTTTTT. The whole variable domain, filled in from reference TRBV7-2 and TRBJ1-4, reads GAGVSQSPSNKVTEKGKDVELRCDPISGHTALYWYRQSLGQGLEFLIYFQGNSAPDKSGLPSDRFSAERTGGSVSTLTIQRTQQEDSAVYLCASSPTRTGGFSEKLFFGSGTQLSVL.

The chain's CDR3 is CASSDSMGVGGYTF. The DNA of the CDR3 is TGTGCCAGCAGTGACTCGATGGGAGTGGGTGGCTACACCTTC. The genes are TRBV6-4 and TRBJ1-2; D is unclear. CDR1 is MRHNA and CDR2 is SNTAGT in the germline V gene. The CDR3 sequence is 14 residues long. Trimming stripped 0 bases from V and 7 bases from J, with 12 bases between.

This chain uses TRBV4-3 with TRBJ1-4; D may be TRBD1 (6 bases). V was cut by 1 base and J by 8 bases, with 14 bases left in between. The CDR3 has 15 residues. The germline V gene encodes CDR1 LGHNA and CDR2 YSLEER. Written as DNA, the CDR3 is TGCGCCAGCAGCCAAGGATGGGGGCGAAGGGAAAAACTGTTTTTT. It encodes CASSQGWGRREKLFF.

CDR3 sequence: CASSRAGIPYNEQFF. The CDR3 DNA follows: TGCGCCAGCAGCCGGGCCGGGATACCCTACAATGAGCAGTTCTTC. The V call is TRBV4-3, the J call TRBJ2-1, with D perhaps matching TRBD2 (5 bases). This CDR3 is built from 15 residues. Germline V gene sequence: CDR1 LGHNA, CDR2 YSLEER. V was pared by 4 bases and J by 2 bases, with 12 bases between.

The chain uses TRBV12-5 and TRBJ2-2; D is undetermined. The CDR3 contains 15 residues. CDR1 is LGHNT and CDR2 is FRNRAP in the germline V gene. V lost 0 bases and J 6 bases, leaving 11 bases between the germline ends. The CDR3 bases are TGTGCTAGTGGTTTGGTAATCTCCTCCCCCGGGGAGCTGTTTTTT. Amino acid sequence: CASGLVISSPGELFF.

Only a few counts were recorded for this clone. The CDR3 protein is CATRQGPTNYGYTF. For the CDR3, the DNA is TGTGCCACACGTCAGGGTCCAACTAACTATGGCTACACCTTC. V is TRBV10-3 and J is TRBJ1-2; TRBD1 might be the D (5 bases). CDR3 length: 14 amino acids. Per germline, CDR1 ENHRY and CDR2 SYGVKD. Trimming pared 10 bases from V and 0 bases from J, leaving 15 bases between.

The chain links TRBV4-1 to TRBJ1-5; no clear D. Trimming removed 4 bases at V and 5 bases at J, with 12 bases between. Germline assignment: CDR1 MGHRA and CDR2 YSYEKL. The CDR3 totals 14 residues. The CDR3 DNA sequence: TGCGCCAGCAGCCTTAAGACTCTTGATCAGCCCCAGCATTTT. Its translation: CASSLKTLDQPQHF.